This T cell receptor beta chain was found in a study of T cell responses to AZD1222 COVID-19 vaccine. This table comes from immunoSEQ multiplex PCR, and its TCRdb copy is limited to in-frame clones, with some not included. The profile shows fewer than 150,000 clones, 92% of them singletons. V lost 8 bases, J lost 0 bases, and 8 bases lay in between. The V gene's germline CDR1 is SEHNR and CDR2 FQNEAQ (reference sequence). This CDR3 comprises 13 residues. Comments on this clone: Its specificity is unknown.

The study, taken as a whole, reports: Most donors were white British, females outnumbered males, and clonal diversity was possibly underestimated. The study reported that nearly half of spike-specific TCRs target unmutated variant regions. The breadth and depth of Spike-specific TCRs increased once two AZD1222 doses had been given.

The genes are TRBV7-9 and TRBJ2-1; D is undetermined. The sequence derives from an adult who received the AZD1222 COVID-19 vaccine. The source was peripheral blood, collected 28 days after the second AZD1222 dose. DNA for the CDR3: TGTGCCAGCGGGATGAGCTCCTACAATGAGCAGTTCTTC. Its translation is CASGMSSYNEQFF. Complete variable domain (other parts from reference TRBV7-9 and TRBJ2-1): DTGVSQNPRHKITKRGQNVTFRCDPISEHNRLYWYRQTLGQGPEFLTYFQNEAQLEKSRLLSDRFSAERPKGSFSTLEIQRTEQGDSAMYLCASGMSSYNEQFFGPGTRLTVL.